This paragraph covers one TCR beta chain sequence. Its antigen is unknown. Per-base quality was not reported, and no clone a single base away is much larger than it. PBMCs were isolated by Ficoll-Paque density gradient centrifugation. The data were obtained in a study of T-cell memory formation after mild COVID-19 (dated by TCRdb to the early 2020s). Describing the broader study: Most TCR sequence clusters were specific to one of the two donors. T-cell clones expanding and contracting after mild COVID-19 in two donors were tracked by longitudinal TCRalpha and TCRbeta repertoire sequencing. The cohort was made up of two young adult volunteers, one female and one male, who were previously healthy.

From V the trimming removes 4 bases and from J it removes 1 base, while the gene matches leave 4 bases of the junction unaccounted for. The CDR3 holds 17 amino acids from the cysteine to the phenylalanine. The only DNA kept is the CDR3, 51 bases in frame from the first base. The germline V gene encodes CDR1 SQVTM and CDR2 ANQGSEA. TCRdb records Illumina NovaSeq 6000 as the sequencer. Using 5'RACE with constant-segment primers, TCRalpha and TCRbeta cDNA libraries were constructed, with sample barcodes and unique molecular identifiers added in the process. Trizol reagent was used to extract RNA from every sample. Amplification of the libraries took two PCR steps, and the second step added a second sample barcode plus Illumina TruSeq adapters. Libraries were sequenced on an Illumina NovaSeq with 2 x 150 bp paired-end reads. For the original study's pipeline: The reads were demultiplexed and collapsed into UMI-guided consensus sequences using migec v1.2.7. With mixcr v2.1.11, UMI consensuses were aligned to TRA and TRB V and J templates and assembled into clonotypes. A clonotype was counted as expanded or contracted only when both edgeR and NoisET called the clonotype significant, with the noise models trained on biological replicates. edgeR calls used a false discovery rate-adjusted p below 0.01 and a log2 fold-change threshold of 1. PCA with hierarchical clustering of max-normalized trajectories of the 1000 most abundant clonotypes was used as exploratory dynamics analysis. The CD4 or CD8 phenotype of responding clones was assigned using the separately sequenced CD4+ and CD8+ repertoires. TCRdb reran the public reads through fastp at Q25 and MiXCR, keeping productive beta chains. Each entry is one CDR3 protein sequence, shown with its most common DNA and genes. It is TCRdb's table, rather than the study itself, that gives the V and J calls and clone size. Present in this sample are hundreds of thousands of distinct CDR3 sequences, about 20% of which were seen just once. 8.4% of the sample lies in the top ten.

Broader findings and caveats from the paper: Clones that contracted from day 15 to 85 showed balanced CD4/CD8 phenotypes, whereas a second wave of clones that expanded from day 15 to 37 leaned towards CD4+. Some responding clones were detected in pre-infection memory, suggesting pre-existing cross-reactive memory T cells joined the SARS-CoV-2 response. The study covered only a couple of mild cases, and larger cohorts including severe cases with pre-infection samples were considered necessary. Contracting CD4+ clones were located mainly in the CM and EM memory subsets, whereas CD8+ clones were found to be enriched in EMRA. SARS-CoV-2 specificity of the second-wave clones peaking on day 37 was not confirmed.

This clonotype originated in an adult woman who had mild COVID-19 (a few samples of this study predate the infection). The sample titles of this study are shuffled in the database, so cell type and time point are left out; the donor was told from shared clones. Rearrangement joined TRBV29-1 to TRBJ2-1, with TRBD2 matching 16 junction bases. Input material: PBMCs or a T cell subset sorted from them (not recorded which). The CDR3 in this case is CSVAGLAGGSSYNEQFF. The DNA sequence is given as TGCAGCGTTGCGGGACTAGCGGGAGGGTCGTCCTACAATGAGCAGTTCTTC.